This T cell receptor (beta chain) is drawn from a study of HIV-infected children after antiretroviral therapy interruption. Study-wide background: In continuous treatment, analyzed samples were from weeks 0, 48 and 150.

Treatment noted: PENTA 11 planned treatment interruption arm or continuous ART arm. The V and J ends lost 10 bases and 1 base respectively, with 10 bases between them. Germline-derived CDR1 and CDR2 are MNHNS and SASEGT. This CDR3 has 12 amino acids. Study outcomes and limitations: Naive CD4+ Gini coefficient rose by interruption end, suggesting clonal expansion.

Ten or more counts support this clonotype. What it binds is unknown. The TCR library was built from RNA with a 3' RACE protocol and unique molecular identifiers. TCRdb called the 3' RACE reads again in MiXCR, with one record for every CDR3 protein. The sample has approximately 96,000 distinct CDR3 sequences; roughly 6.4% are singletons. The TCR comes from a pool of human donors with HIV. This specimen was CD45RA+ CD4+ T cells from PBMCs, pooled from several time points, taken from a donor given antiretroviral therapy, either interrupted or continuous. The subset is: naive CD4+ CD45RA+ CD45RO- T cells. The V gene is TRBV6-1, the J gene TRBJ2-5, with no clear D. CDR3 DNA sequence: TGTGCCACCCTAAGGGCCCAAGAGACCCAGTACTTC. This sequence encodes CATLRAQETQYF.